A single sample is the source of the 11 T cell receptor beta chains below, sequenced in a study of CD8 T cells in ankylosing spondylitis. In TCRdb, the 5' RACE reads were re-called with MiXCR into one record per CDR3 protein. The sample lists 350,000 or so distinct CDR3 sequences, roughly 10% seen once, with about 10% in the top ten. Sequencing was performed on blood, either unsorted or a sorted T cell fraction (not recorded which). Receptor source: a female donor with ankylosing spondylitis or in good health (not recorded which).

This clonotype was seen only a few times. The gene calls are TRBV5-6 and TRBJ2-1; D ambiguous. The CDR3 runs 15 residues. V gave up 5 bases and J gave up 2 bases, with 14 bases separating them. Germline CDR1 reads SGHDT; CDR2 reads YYEEEE. The CDR3 reads CASRRWLDPYNEQFF. The CDR3 DNA reads as TGTGCCAGCAGAAGGTGGCTGGATCCCTACAATGAGCAGTTCTTC.

This clonotype came up many times. The chain uses TRBV15 and TRBJ2-1; D perhaps matches TRBD2 (6 bases). V was pared by 0 bases and J by 7 bases, with 22 bases between. This CDR3 spans 18 amino acids. Germline CDR1 reads LNHNV; CDR2 reads YYDKDF (reference sequence). CDR3 nucleotide sequence: TGTGCCACCAGCAGAGATCTGACCGCGGGGAATCAAGTAAATGAGCAGTTCTTC. It specifies CATSRDLTAGNQVNEQFF.

For this clonotype: A much larger clone lies a single base off, so this may be a read error. The chain carries TRBV5-1 and TRBJ1-5, with 8 bases lining up with TRBD1. Germline CDR1 and CDR2: SGHRS and YFSETQ. The CDR3 has 15 amino acids. Trimming removed 6 bases from V and 6 bases from J; junction bases left unmatched: 11. The CDR3 DNA reads as TGCGCCAGCATCTCAACAGGGGGTGGCGGTCAGCCCCAGCATTTT. It codes for CASISTGGGGQPQHF. Full variable domain (missing parts from reference TRBV5-1 and TRBJ1-5): KAGVTQTPRYLIKTRGQQVTLSCSPISGHRSVSWYQQTPGQGLQFLFEYFSETQRNKGNFPGRFSGRQFSNSRSEMNVSTLELGDSALYLCASISTGGGGQPQHFGDGTRLSIL.

This clonotype was seen a handful of times. V usage is TRBV12-3 or TRBV12-4 and J usage is TRBJ1-5; D is perhaps TRBD1 (5 bases). V was clipped by 1 base and J by 3 bases, with 16 bases between them. This CDR3 region has 17 residues. The chain's CDR3 is CASSLGGSGANNQPQHF. The CDR3, as DNA: TGTGCCAGCAGTTTAGGTGGGTCCGGGGCAAACAATCAGCCCCAGCATTTT.

V is TRBV16 and J is TRBJ2-1; D is unclear. In germline, CDR1 is KGHSY, CDR2 FQNENV. CDR3 length: 14 residues. Trimming cost V 1 base and J 1 base, with 5 bases left between them. Here the CDR3 reads CASSQLRSYNEQFF. The CDR3 nucleotides are TGTGCCAGCAGCCAATTAAGGTCCTACAATGAGCAGTTCTTC.

This clonotype was recorded many times. The CDR3: CASSSYRKATGSWVNTEAFF. Written as DNA, the CDR3 is TGCGCCAGCAGCTCCTACCGCAAAGCTACAGGGAGTTGGGTGAACACTGAAGCTTTCTTT. The chain carries TRBV5-1 and TRBJ1-1, with a tentative D call TRBD1 (6 bases). Germline assignment: CDR1 SGHRS and CDR2 YFSETQ. This CDR3 is built from 20 residues. Trimming removed 3 bases from V and 0 bases from J, with 27 bases in between.

This clonotype appeared many times. The rearrangement links TRBV10-3 to TRBJ2-1; D is uncertain. CDR1 and CDR2 (germline): ENHRY, SYGVKD. V lost 2 bases and J lost 0, with 11 bases in between. This CDR3 has 16 residues. CDR3 residues: CAISEVQRSSYNEQFF. CDR3 DNA: TGTGCCATCAGTGAGGTCCAGAGGAGCTCCTACAATGAGCAGTTCTTC.

This clonotype has a count of ten or more. The chain has TRBV24-1 and TRBJ1-5, with TRBD1 matching over 8 bases. The CDR3 spans 12 residues. Germline CDR1 is KGHDR and CDR2 is SFDVKD. V trimming: 10 bases; J trimming: 2 bases; junction bases outside the gene matches: 0. Here the CDR3 DNA reads TGTGCCACGGACAGGGGCAATCAGCCCCAGCATTTT. Translation gives CATDRGNQPQHF.

This clonotype was detected a few times. This chain links TRBV29-1 with TRBJ2-5; 7 positions match TRBD1. Trimming cost V 8 bases and J 1 base; bases outside gene matches: 4. The germline gives CDR1 SQVTM, CDR2 ANQGSEA. CDR3 size: 12 residues. The CDR3 protein is CSIRTGQETQYF. Here the CDR3 DNA reads TGCAGCATACGGACAGGCCAAGAGACCCAGTACTTC. Based on the CDR3 plus reference TRBV29-1 and TRBJ2-5, the full variable domain is SAVISQKPSRDICQRGTSLTIQCQVDSQVTMMFWYRQQPGQSLTLIATANQGSEATYESGFVIDKFPISRPNLTFSTLTVSNMSPEDSSIYLCSIRTGQETQYFGPGTRLLVL.

V and J are TRBV5-1 and TRBJ1-5; D might be TRBD1 (6 bases). CDR3 size: 15 residues. Germline loops: CDR1 SGHRS, CDR2 YFSETQ. Deletions cut 0 bases from V and 3 bases from J, with 10 bases between. As DNA, the CDR3 is TGCGCCAGCAGCTTGGCCGGGACAACCAATCAGCCCCAGCATTTT. Protein: CASSLAGTTNQPQHF.

This clonotype has a handful of counts. The J gene is TRBJ1-1, the V gene TRBV6-1; D might be TRBD1 (5 bases). In germline, CDR1 is MNHNS, CDR2 SASEGT. The CDR3 runs 16 residues. Trimming left V 8 bases short and J 0 bases short, with 19 bases between. CDR3 region: CASRALRDLVNTEAFF. The CDR3, as DNA: TGTGCCAGCCGAGCACTCAGGGATTTGGTGAACACTGAAGCTTTCTTT.